The 22 T cell receptor beta chains in this list originate from one sample, sequenced in a study of cytomegalovirus exposure and HLA in healthy donors (dated by TCRdb to 2015 to 2018). Library preparation used the immunoSEQ multiplex PCR assay. The multiplex PCR relied on a mix of 60 forward primers for TCR Vbeta segments and 13 reverse primers for TCR Jbeta segments. Held by TCRdb, this immuneACCESS table contains in-frame sequences only and omits some clones. Under half of the omission traces to an unresolved V gene where checked; the cause of the rest is unknown. The sample table holds about 240,000 clones, of which about 80% were seen once. The ten largest clones represent 4.5% to 6% of the sample. What was sequenced was PBMCs. The receptor set was obtained from a woman aged 40 to 50 in good health and CMV-seropositive.

This clone was counted between two and nine times. This sequence joins TRBV7-9 and TRBJ2-1, with 9 bases matching TRBD2. This CDR3 spans 13 amino acids. After removal of 3 bases from V and 8 bases from J, the junction contained 2 bases not matched to a gene. The V gene's germline CDR1 is SEHNR and CDR2 FQNEAQ (reference sequence). The CDR3 loop is CASSFSGSDEQFF. The CDR3, as DNA: TGTGCCAGCAGCTTTAGCGGGAGCGATGAGCAGTTCTTC. The full variable domain, with the rest looked up from reference TRBV7-9 and TRBJ2-1, is DTGVSQNPRHKITKRGQNVTFRCDPISEHNRLYWYRQTLGQGPEFLTYFQNEAQLEKSRLLSDRFSAERPKGSFSTLEIQRTEQGDSAMYLCASSFSGSDEQFFGPGTRLTVL.

The rearrangement links TRBV6-5 to TRBJ1-1, with TRBD1 as a possible D gene (5 bases). Germline CDR1 is MNHEY and CDR2 is SVGAGI. This CDR3 has 14 residues. V was clipped by 6 bases and J by 1 base, with 12 bases between them. The CDR3 DNA follows: TGTGCCAGCAGGTGGGACTCCGGGAACACTGAAGCTTTCTTT. Translation gives CASRWDSGNTEAFF.

The chain carries TRBV30 and TRBJ2-2; 11 nucleotides line up with TRBD2. Germline CDR1 is GTSNPN and CDR2 is SVGIG (reference sequence). V was pared by 2 bases and J by 5 bases, with 7 bases of the junction left unmatched. The CDR3 is 16 residues long. In DNA form, the CDR3 reads TGTGCCTGGAGTATCTTAGCGGGAGGGCCAACCGGGGAGCTGTTTTTT. It is translated as CAWSILAGGPTGELFF.

V usage is TRBV10-3 and J usage is TRBJ2-3, with D perhaps TRBD1 (6 bases). V gave up 4 bases and J gave up 4 bases, with 9 bases separating them. This CDR3 is built from 13 residues. Germline-derived CDR1 and CDR2 are ENHRY and SYGVKD. For the CDR3, the DNA is TGTGCCATCAGTGCGAACAGGGCAGATACGCAGTATTTT. Amino acid sequence: CAISANRADTQYF.

This chain connects TRBV11-2 to TRBJ1-2; D is uncertain. This CDR3 spans 14 amino acids. Germline V lookup: CDR1 SGHAT, CDR2 FQNNGV. Trimming stripped 5 bases from V and 8 bases from J, with 18 bases between. In DNA form, the CDR3 reads TGTGCCAGCAGCCACCCCGGGGTTTTGGGGGGCTACACCTTC. The encoded protein is CASSHPGVLGGYTF.

This sequence joins TRBV5-4 and TRBJ1-4; D is uncertain. Germline V gene lookup returns CDR1 SGHNT and CDR2 YYREEE (reference sequence). The ends were cut back, 2 bases at V and 7 bases at J, with 12 bases in the middle. The CDR3 runs to 14 residues. The CDR3 here is CASSFEGDGEKLFF. The CDR3 nucleotides are TGTGCCAGCAGCTTTGAGGGAGATGGTGAAAAACTGTTTTTT.

V and J are TRBV11-2 and TRBJ1-2; D is undetermined. Germline values: CDR1 SGHAT, CDR2 FQNNGV. V lost 5 bases and J 8 bases, leaving 12 bases between the germline ends. CDR3 length equals 12 residues. This CDR3 is CASSVFSEGYTF. The CDR3 region has the DNA TGTGCCAGCAGCGTATTTTCCGAGGGCTACACCTTC.

This clone was picked up one time. The rearrangement links TRBV28 to TRBJ1-6; 7 positions agree with TRBD1. Germline CDR1 MDHEN, CDR2 SYDVKM. Losses at the gene ends were 5 bases for V and 10 bases for J; bases not matched to a gene: 8. The CDR3 has 14 amino acids. CDR3 region: CASSPWDSGSPLHF. CDR3 coding DNA: TGTGCCAGCAGTCCATGGGACAGCGGCTCACCCCTCCACTTT. The full variable domain, in which reference TRBV28 and TRBJ1-6 provide the parts outside the CDR3, is DVKVTQSSRYLVKRTGEKVFLECVQDMDHENMFWYRQDPGLGLRLIYFSYDVKMKEKGDIPEGYSVSREKKERFSLILESASTNQTSMYLCASSPWDSGSPLHFGNGTRLTVT.

This sequence joins TRBV6-1 and TRBJ2-5, with TRBD2 identical over 8 bases. Germline V lookup: CDR1 MNHNS, CDR2 SASEGT. V shed 4 bases, J shed 2 bases, and the junction held 6 bases outside the gene matches. This CDR3 spans 15 amino acids. The CDR3 nucleotides are TGTGCCAGCAGTGTCCTAGCGGGCGGGCAAGAGACCCAGTACTTC. It specifies CASSVLAGGQETQYF.

This rearrangement joins TRBV9 to TRBJ1-4; D is unresolved. V gave up 4 bases and J gave up 2 bases, with 9 bases separating them. CDR1 is SGDLS, CDR2 YYNGEE, per germline. The CDR3 consists of 14 residues. The CDR3 DNA is TGTGCCAGCAGCCCTATGAAGACTAATGAAAAACTGTTTTTT. Its protein is CASSPMKTNEKLFF.

This chain joins TRBV7-6 and TRBJ2-1; 13 nucleotides match TRBD2. CDR1 and CDR2 (germline): SGHVS, FNYEAQ. The length of the CDR3 is 15 residues. The ends lost 5 bases at V and 5 bases at J; junction bases unmatched: 3. The CDR3 DNA reads as TGTGCCAGCAGCCAACTAGCGGGGGGGGACAATGAGCAGTTCTTC. Translated: CASSQLAGGDNEQFF.

This clone was detected only a few times. This rearrangement joins TRBV2 to TRBJ1-1; 9 bases are a match to TRBD1. The germline V gene encodes CDR1 SNHLY and CDR2 FYNNEI. Trimming cost V 6 bases and J 1 base; bases outside gene matches: 3. This CDR3 has 14 residues. CDR3 coding DNA: TGTGCCAGCAGATCGGACAGGGGGAACACTGAAGCTTTCTTT. Protein product: CASRSDRGNTEAFF.

V is TRBV30 and J is TRBJ2-5; D is unresolved. The CDR3 spans 11 residues. Per the germline V gene, CDR1 is GTSNPN and CDR2 is SVGIG (reference sequence). V dropped 5 bases and J dropped 1 base, with 5 bases sitting between them. The CDR3 loop is CAWGLQETQYF. The CDR3, as DNA: TGTGCCTGGGGCCTCCAAGAGACCCAGTACTTC.

This chain uses TRBV7-2 with TRBJ2-7, with 9 bases lining up with TRBD2. This CDR3 region has 14 residues. Trimming removed 1 base from V and 4 bases from J; junction bases left unmatched: 2. Germline V gene sequence: CDR1 SGHTA, CDR2 FQGNSA. The DNA for the CDR3 is TGTGCCAGCAGCTTAGGGACTAGCGTGTACGAGCAGTACTTC. Amino acids: CASSLGTSVYEQYF.

The chain couples TRBV19 to TRBJ1-2, with D perhaps matching TRBD1 (5 bases). Per germline, CDR1 LNHDA and CDR2 SQIVND (reference sequence). The ends were cut back, 3 bases at V and 6 bases at J, with 20 bases in the middle. The CDR3 sequence is 16 residues long. CDR3: CASSMRGSGGEDGYTF. The CDR3 bases are TGTGCCAGTAGTATGCGTGGCAGCGGGGGGGAGGATGGCTACACCTTC.

The rearrangement links TRBV4-2 to TRBJ2-3, with TRBD1 matching over 9 bases. V was clipped by 4 bases and J by 0 bases; unmatched bases: 5. This CDR3 has 16 residues. The germline V gene encodes CDR1 LGHNA and CDR2 YNFKEQ. CDR3 amino acids: CASSLSGTGSTDTQYF. In DNA form, the CDR3 reads TGTGCCAGCAGCCTTTCCGGGACAGGGAGCACAGATACGCAGTATTTT.

There are a few counts of this clone. The chain has TRBV19 and TRBJ1-4; the D gene is possibly TRBD1 (5 bases). The germline gives CDR1 LNHDA, CDR2 SQIVND (reference sequence). Trimming removed 3 bases from V and 5 bases from J, with 10 bases in between. This CDR3 spans 14 amino acids. The CDR3 sequence: CASSIQQGNEKLFF. The CDR3 nucleotides are TGTGCCAGTAGTATCCAGCAGGGAAATGAAAAACTGTTTTTT.

The chain combines TRBV4-1 with TRBJ2-7; 8 positions agree with TRBD1. The CDR3 totals 16 residues. V shed 1 base, J shed 0 bases, and the junction held 5 bases outside the gene matches. Germline lookup yields CDR1 MGHRA and CDR2 YSYEKL. The CDR3 region has the DNA TGCGCCAGCAGCCAAGCCACAGGGGGGAGCTCCTACGAGCAGTACTTC. It codes for CASSQATGGSSYEQYF.

Only a few counts were recorded for this clone. Within the sample, other DNA sequences also encode this same CDR3. The rearrangement uses TRBV5-1 and TRBJ1-4; D gene ambiguous. This CDR3 is built from 16 residues. Germline CDR1 SGHRS, CDR2 YFSETQ. V gave up 0 bases and J gave up 0 bases, with 9 bases separating them. The CDR3 here is CASSLGHSATNEKLFF. The CDR3 nucleotides read TGCGCCAGCAGCTTGGGCCACAGTGCAACTAATGAAAAACTGTTTTTT.

The V gene is TRBV19, the J gene TRBJ1-4; D is undetermined. V lost 3 bases, J lost 7 bases, and 12 bases lay in between. Germline V gene sequence: CDR1 LNHDA, CDR2 SQIVND (reference sequence). This CDR3 region has 14 residues. The CDR3 loop reads CASSISGRGEKLFF. CDR3 coding DNA: TGTGCCAGTAGTATCTCGGGTCGGGGTGAAAAACTGTTTTTT.

The chain uses TRBV9 and TRBJ2-5; possible D gene TRBD2, 7 bases. Looked up from germline, CDR1 is SGDLS and CDR2 is YYNGEE. This CDR3 has 15 amino acids. With 0 bases removed from V and 1 base from J, the gap between germline ends came to 10 bases. The CDR3 loop reads CASSVAGGFQETQYF. For the CDR3, the DNA is TGTGCCAGCAGCGTAGCGGGGGGCTTCCAAGAGACCCAGTACTTC.

The J gene is TRBJ1-3, the V gene TRBV30; D unresolved. This CDR3 region has 15 residues. Trimming shortened V by 0 bases and J by 0 bases, and 9 bases separated the two germline ends. CDR1 and CDR2 (germline): GTSNPN, SVGIG (reference sequence). CDR3 nucleotide sequence: TGTGCCTGGAGTGTACATTCCGCCTCTGGAAACACCATATATTTT. This translates into CAWSVHSASGNTIYF.